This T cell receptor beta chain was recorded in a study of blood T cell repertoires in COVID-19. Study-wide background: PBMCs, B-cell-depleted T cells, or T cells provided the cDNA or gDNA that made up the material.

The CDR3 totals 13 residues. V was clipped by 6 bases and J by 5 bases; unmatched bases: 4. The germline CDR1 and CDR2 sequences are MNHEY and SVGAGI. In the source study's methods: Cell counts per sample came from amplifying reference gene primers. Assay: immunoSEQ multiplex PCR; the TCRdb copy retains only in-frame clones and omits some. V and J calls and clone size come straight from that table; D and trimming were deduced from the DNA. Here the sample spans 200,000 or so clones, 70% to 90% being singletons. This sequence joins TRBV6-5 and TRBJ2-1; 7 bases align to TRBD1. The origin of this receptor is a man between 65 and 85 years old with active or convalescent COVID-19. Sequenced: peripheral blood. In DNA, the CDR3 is TGTGCCAGCAGGGGACAGTCCCACAATGAGCAGTTCTTC. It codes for CASRGQSHNEQFF.